This T cell receptor (beta chain) was sequenced for a study of blood T cell repertoires in COVID-19. Study in general: Acute and convalescent COVID-19 specimens originated in the United States, Italy and Spain.

V lost 5 bases and J 7 bases, leaving 12 bases between the germline ends. CDR3 length equals 12 residues. CDR1 is SGHTA, CDR2 FQGNSA, per germline. Assay: immunoSEQ multiplex PCR; the TCRdb copy retains only in-frame clones and omits some. This sample carries approximately 240,000 clones, approximately 90% of them seen once, and the ten largest clones take over 6%. This clone has just one count. The source is a young woman with acute COVID-19. Sequenced: PBMCs or T cells enriched from blood (not recorded which). The chain carries TRBV7-2 and TRBJ2-7; weak D call: TRBD2 (5 bases). This CDR3 is CASSAGLPEQYF. In nucleotides, the CDR3 is TGTGCCAGCAGCGCGGGCCTCCCTGAGCAGTACTTC.